Following are 20 T cell receptor beta chains from one sample sequenced in a study of blood T cell repertoires in COVID-19. The repertoire was sequenced with immunoSEQ multiplex PCR; TCRdb's copy has only in-frame clones and lacks some. The sample shows a few hundred thousand clones, about 80% of them seen only once. The sample taken for sequencing was peripheral blood. The receptors originated from a human donor with acute or convalescent COVID-19. The donor label of this sample is uncertain.

V is TRBV5-6 and J is TRBJ1-3, with 10 bases lining up with TRBD1. Trimming cost V 4 bases and J 1 base; bases outside gene matches: 5. The germline V gene encodes CDR1 SGHDT and CDR2 YYEEEE. CDR3 length equals 16 residues. The CDR3 loop is CASSMGQGRSGNTIYF. CDR3 nucleotides: TGTGCCAGCAGCATGGGACAGGGGAGATCTGGAAACACCATATATTTT.

This clone was picked up one time. V gene TRBV28 combines with J gene TRBJ2-7, with D perhaps matching TRBD2 (5 bases). Deletions cut 5 bases from V and 12 bases from J, with 20 bases between. The CDR3 consists of 13 residues. Germline CDR1 MDHEN, CDR2 SYDVKM. CDR3 nucleotide sequence: TGTGCCAGCAGTAGAAGACCGCTCGGGGTTCTGTACTTC. This translates into CASSRRPLGVLYF.

The chain recombines TRBV9 with TRBJ2-3; 9 nucleotides agree with TRBD1. V gave up 2 bases and J gave up 4 bases; unmatched junction bases: 5. Germline loops: CDR1 SGDLS, CDR2 YYNGEE. The CDR3 is made up of 15 amino acids. CDR3 sequence reads: CASSVRDRAPDTQYF. The CDR3 DNA is TGTGCCAGCAGCGTCCGGGACAGGGCCCCAGATACGCAGTATTTT. The whole variable domain, remainder taken from reference TRBV9 and TRBJ2-3, is DSGVTQTPKHLITATGQRVTLRCSPRSGDLSVYWYQQSLDQGLQFLIQYYNGEERAKGNILERFSAQQFPDLHSELNLSSLELGDSALYFCASSVRDRAPDTQYFGPGTRLTVL.

The J gene is TRBJ2-1, the V gene TRBV28, with D hard to call. The CDR3 contains 13 residues. V lost 4 bases to trimming and J lost 5 bases, with 9 bases between them. Germline V gene lookup returns CDR1 MDHEN and CDR2 SYDVKM. DNA for the CDR3: TGTGCCAGCAGTTCCTACCCGAACAATGAGCAGTTCTTC. Encoded protein: CASSSYPNNEQFF.

The chain is built from TRBV27 and TRBJ2-3; D might be TRBD2 (6 bases). V was cut by 8 bases and J by 6 bases, with 9 bases left in between. This CDR3 is built from 11 residues. Germline CDR1 MNHEY, CDR2 SMNVEV (reference sequence). The CDR3 region has the DNA TGTGCCAGCTGGCTAGCGGATACGCAGTATTTT. It is translated as CASWLADTQYF.

V gene TRBV4-1 combines with J gene TRBJ2-3; a possible D gene is TRBD1 (6 bases). The CDR3 sequence is 16 residues long. Trimming removed 1 base at V and 0 bases at J, with 11 bases between. Germline CDR1 and CDR2: MGHRA and YSYEKL. The CDR3 DNA reads as TGCGCCAGCAGCCAAGCAACAGGGAGTAGCACAGATACGCAGTATTTT. Protein: CASSQATGSSTDTQYF.

J is TRBJ2-5 and V is TRBV2; D not resolved. This CDR3 has 12 amino acids. Trimming left V 9 bases short and J 2 bases short, with 10 bases between. In germline, CDR1 is SNHLY, CDR2 FYNNEI. CDR3 DNA sequence: TGTGCCAGTAGCTACGGACAAGAGACCCAGTACTTC. Translating gives CASSYGQETQYF.

The chain employs TRBV10-3 and TRBJ1-3; D is unclear. The ends were cut back, 11 bases at V and 4 bases at J, with 12 bases in the middle. Germline CDR1 reads ENHRY; CDR2 reads SYGVKD. This CDR3 comprises 12 residues. The CDR3 bases are TGTGCCGGCGGAAACTCGGGAAACACCATATATTTT. It specifies CAGGNSGNTIYF.

This clone has a single count. The rearrangement links TRBV6-5 to TRBJ2-1; tentative D call: TRBD2 (5 bases). Germline loops: CDR1 MNHEY, CDR2 SVGAGI. V dropped 7 bases and J dropped 4 bases, with 14 bases sitting between them. This CDR3 is built from 14 residues. CDR3 nucleotide sequence: TGTGCCAGCACCCGAGGGCAACGGTACAATGAGCAGTTCTTC. It is translated as CASTRGQRYNEQFF.

The V call is TRBV24-1, the J call TRBJ1-4, with TRBD1 matching 9 bases. Germline assignment: CDR1 KGHDR and CDR2 SFDVKD. The CDR3 length is 16 residues. With V trimmed by 4 bases and J by 8 bases, 10 bases remained unmatched. This CDR3 is CATSDRGPGQGEKLFF. CDR3 sequence (DNA): TGTGCCACCAGTGACCGGGGCCCGGGACAGGGAGAAAAACTGTTTTTT.

J is TRBJ2-7 and V is TRBV6-5; TRBD1 aligns across 9 bases. Per germline, CDR1 MNHEY and CDR2 SVGAGI. With 7 bases clipped from V and 4 bases from J, the junction kept 8 bases outside the gene matches. This CDR3 is built from 14 residues. CDR3 sequence (DNA): TGTGCCAGCATTATGACAGGGGGAGTTTACGAGCAGTACTTC. Amino acid sequence: CASIMTGGVYEQYF.

This clone was seen a single time. The gene calls are TRBV11-2 and TRBJ2-6, with 10 bases that match TRBD1. The V gene end was trimmed by 1 base and the J gene end by 4 bases; junction bases not matched to a gene: 4. CDR1 and CDR2 (germline): SGHAT, FQNNGV. CDR3 length: 17 residues. The CDR3 is CASSLGQGARGANVLTF. CDR3 coding DNA: TGTGCCAGCAGCTTAGGACAGGGGGCGCGGGGGGCCAACGTCCTGACTTTC.

The chain links TRBV2 to TRBJ1-6; 7 nucleotides match TRBD1. CDR1 and CDR2 (germline): SNHLY, FYNNEI. Trimming removed 6 bases from V and 1 base from J; junction bases left unmatched: 3. The CDR3 runs to 15 residues. The CDR3 region has the DNA TGTGCCAGCAGAATACAGGGGTCCTATAATTCACCCCTCCACTTT. The encoded protein is CASRIQGSYNSPLHF.

V gene TRBV7-6 combines with J gene TRBJ1-1; a weak D match, TRBD1 (5 bases). The CDR3 runs 15 residues. Trimming took 5 bases from V and 1 from J, leaving 14 bases between them. The germline CDR1 and CDR2 sequences are SGHVS and FNYEAQ. The DNA of the CDR3 is TGTGCCAGCAGCCTCGGGGGGGGTTGGAACACTGAAGCTTTCTTT. Protein product: CASSLGGGWNTEAFF. Full variable domain (outside the CDR3, taken from reference TRBV7-6 and TRBJ1-1): GAGVSQSPRYKVTKRGQDVALRCDPISGHVSLYWYRQALGQGPEFLTYFNYEAQQDKSGLPNDRFSAERPEGSISTLTIQRTEQRDSAMYRCASSLGGGWNTEAFFGQGTRLTVV.

The chain employs TRBV6-5 and TRBJ2-3, with 8 bases that match TRBD2. CDR3 length: 14 amino acids. The germline V gene encodes CDR1 MNHEY and CDR2 SVGAGI. V shed 10 bases and J 5 bases; nucleotides not matched to a gene: 11. CDR3 DNA sequence: TGTGCCACACGAACAGCGGGGGCGGGAGATACGCAGTATTTT. Translated: CATRTAGAGDTQYF.

This clone occurred once. The chain couples TRBV7-9 to TRBJ1-4; 8 bases agree with TRBD1. Germline lookup yields CDR1 SEHNR and CDR2 FQNEAQ (reference sequence). Germline trimming cut 3 bases from V and 11 bases from J; bases unmatched to any gene: 14. This CDR3 has 16 residues. CDR3 sequence: CASSFGQGASSGKLFF. CDR3 in DNA: TGTGCCAGCAGCTTTGGACAGGGAGCCTCCTCTGGGAAACTGTTTTTT.

The rearrangement joins TRBV13 to TRBJ2-1; perhaps TRBD1 as D (5 bases). The germline gives CDR1 PRHDT, CDR2 FYEKMQ (reference sequence). Deletions cut 4 bases from V and 3 bases from J, with 7 bases between. There are 13 residues in the CDR3. The CDR3 reads CASSWGGYNEQFF. The DNA for the CDR3 is TGTGCCAGCAGCTGGGGCGGCTACAATGAGCAGTTCTTC.

The genes are TRBV5-1 and TRBJ2-1; TRBD2 agrees at 12 bases. Trimming took 1 base from V and 7 from J; bases not matched to a gene: 3. There are 15 residues in the CDR3. Germline loops: CDR1 SGHRS, CDR2 YFSETQ. The CDR3 here is CASSLSLAGGNEQFF. The CDR3, as DNA: TGCGCCAGCAGCTTGTCACTAGCGGGGGGTAATGAGCAGTTCTTC.

This chain links TRBV9 with TRBJ2-4, with 8 bases fitting TRBD1. The germline V gene has CDR1 SGDLS and CDR2 YYNGEE. Trimming removed 3 bases from V and 4 bases from J; junction bases left unmatched: 6. The CDR3 is made up of 15 amino acids. DNA for the CDR3: TGTGCCAGCAGCGCAAGACAGGGGACTAAAAACATTCAGTACTTC. Translating gives CASSARQGTKNIQYF.

The chain uses TRBV4-1 and TRBJ1-4; D is possibly TRBD1 (5 bases). V was trimmed by 0 bases and J by 4 bases, leaving 12 bases between them. The CDR3 is 16 residues long. CDR1 and CDR2 (germline): MGHRA, YSYEKL. The CDR3 loop is CASSQERTQGNEKLFF. The CDR3, as DNA: TGCGCCAGCAGCCAAGAAAGGACCCAGGGTAATGAAAAACTGTTTTTT.